Below are 7 T cell receptor beta chains sequenced from a single sample in a study of blood T cell repertoires in COVID-19. Profiling relied on immunoSEQ multiplex PCR, and the TCRdb table lists in-frame clones only, not all of them. Of fewer than 70,000 clones in the sample, about four fifths were seen once. Input material: peripheral blood. These receptors were collected from a human donor in a cohort sampled during active COVID-19.

The chain links TRBV24-1 to TRBJ2-7, with 13 bases that match TRBD2. The CDR3 runs 18 residues. V shed 10 bases and J 5 bases; nucleotides not matched to a gene: 19. The germline gives CDR1 KGHDR, CDR2 SFDVKD. The CDR3 loop reads CATLDSLAGGPWGDEQYF. In DNA form, the CDR3 reads TGTGCCACTTTGGACTCACTAGCGGGAGGGCCATGGGGGGACGAGCAGTACTTC.

The rearrangement uses TRBV6-5 and TRBJ1-3; D unresolved. This CDR3 comprises 15 residues. Germline CDR1 and CDR2: MNHEY and SVGAGI. V was clipped by 2 bases and J by 0 bases, with 8 bases between them. CDR3 nucleotides: TGTGCCAGCAGTTACGGGTACAGCTCTGGAAACACCATATATTTT. Translated: CASSYGYSSGNTIYF.

The V gene is TRBV4-2, the J gene TRBJ2-7; TRBD2 matches at 8 bases. The CDR3 sequence is 15 residues long. With 3 bases clipped from V and 3 bases from J, the junction kept 7 bases outside the gene matches. The V gene's germline CDR1 is LGHNA and CDR2 YNFKEQ. For the CDR3, the DNA is TGTGCCAGCAGCCAGGCGGGACTAGAAGGCTACGAGCAGTACTTC. It specifies CASSQAGLEGYEQYF.

The chain couples TRBV21-1 to TRBJ2-7; no check of the table's D call, TRBD1, against the DNA was made. TRBV21-1 is deemed a pseudogene. This CDR3 comprises 17 residues. CDR3 sequence: CASSSRTGKTNQYEQYF. The CDR3 region has the DNA TGTGCCAGCAGCTCCCGGACAGGGAAAACAAACCAATACGAGCAGTACTTC.

J is TRBJ1-5 and V is TRBV30; 8 bases are shared with TRBD1. V was pared by 3 bases and J by 4 bases, with 2 bases of the junction left unmatched. Germline CDR1 and CDR2: GTSNPN and SVGIG (reference sequence). The CDR3 covers 13 residues. Here the CDR3 DNA reads TGTGCCTGGAGGGACAGGGTTAATCAGCCCCAGCATTTT. Its translation: CAWRDRVNQPQHF.

This clone has only a few counts. This chain joins TRBV19 and TRBJ2-7; D ambiguous. V was cut by 4 bases and J by 2 bases, with 9 bases left in between. The CDR3 runs to 13 residues. Per the germline V gene, CDR1 is LNHDA and CDR2 is SQIVND (reference sequence). CDR3 loop: CASSTGSAYEQYF. The CDR3 DNA follows: TGTGCCAGTAGTACAGGTTCCGCCTACGAGCAGTACTTC.

This clone was picked up a small number of times. This chain connects TRBV6-6 to TRBJ2-5, with D hard to call. The germline V and J ends were trimmed by 5 bases and 4 bases, with 5 bases remaining between them. Per germline, CDR1 MNHNY and CDR2 SVGAGI (reference sequence). This CDR3 contains 11 residues. The CDR3 is CASSQLETQYF. As DNA, the CDR3 is TGTGCCAGCAGTCAACTAGAGACCCAGTACTTC.